Following are 7 T cell receptor beta chains from one sample sequenced in a study of CD8+ T cells in alopecia areata. The treatment is: oral pan-JAK inhibitor, 5-10 mg twice daily. TCR sequencing used cDNA made by reverse transcription of extracted RNA. Assay used: immunoSEQ multiplex PCR; TCRdb lists only in-frame clones, some missing. The sample yields fewer than 250,000 clones, around 66% seen once. Here the sequenced sample was CD4+ T cells sorted from blood, taken at week 4, from a patient treated with tofacitinib. Source of these receptors: a human donor with alopecia areata.

The chain employs TRBV6-5 and TRBJ2-7; the D is unclear. The CDR3 extends over 15 amino acids. In germline, CDR1 is MNHEY, CDR2 SVGAGI. Trimming took off 8 bases at V and 3 bases at J, with 20 bases between the two ends. The CDR3 region has the DNA TGTGCCAGCCACCCCAACGGGCAGATATACTACGAGCAGTACTTC. Protein product: CASHPNGQIYYEQYF.

The chain joins TRBV5-1 to TRBJ1-4; 7 bases map to TRBD1. The CDR3 covers 13 residues. CDR1 is SGHRS, CDR2 YFSETQ, per germline. The trim removed 7 bases at V and 8 bases at J, leaving 8 bases unmatched. The CDR3 DNA is TGCGCCAGCTTCCGGGACAGCGGAGAAAAACTGTTTTTT. It translates to CASFRDSGEKLFF.

This clone was detected a few times. V and J are TRBV18 and TRBJ2-3, with 7 bases matching TRBD2. The CDR3 totals 14 residues. Losses at the gene ends were 6 bases for V and 4 bases for J; bases not matched to a gene: 7. The V gene's germline CDR1 is KGHSH and CDR2 LQKENI. CDR3 DNA sequence: TGTGCCAGCTCCCCCGGACTAGTGTCAGATACGCAGTATTTT. It yields the protein CASSPGLVSDTQYF.

V is TRBV7-2 and J is TRBJ2-7; tentative D call: TRBD1 (5 bases). From germline, CDR1 is SGHTA and CDR2 FQGNSA. V was shortened by 5 bases and J by 4 bases, with 12 bases between the two germline ends. The CDR3 contains 13 residues. The CDR3 DNA is TGTGCCAGCAGCCTCGACAGCTCTTACGAGCAGTACTTC. Protein product: CASSLDSSYEQYF.

The genes are TRBV9 and TRBJ1-2, with 9 bases fitting TRBD1. Trimming cost V 4 bases and J 8 bases; bases outside gene matches: 12. The germline CDR1 and CDR2 sequences are SGDLS and YYNGEE. This CDR3 has 15 residues. CDR3 in amino acids: CASSFTQGALGGYTF. CDR3 in DNA: TGTGCCAGCAGCTTTACACAGGGGGCCCTCGGAGGCTACACCTTC.

In the case of this clone: The identical CDR3 is also encoded by other nucleotide sequences in the sample. The J gene is TRBJ1-5, the V gene TRBV15; 7 bases line up with TRBD1. Germline V gene lookup returns CDR1 LNHNV and CDR2 YYDKDF (reference sequence). J gave up 2 bases and V 5 bases, and 3 bases lay outside the gene matches. There are 14 residues in the CDR3. The CDR3 DNA reads TGTGCCACCAGCCGGCAGGGGGGCAATCAGCCCCAGCATTTT. Its protein is CATSRQGGNQPQHF.

This clone was seen just once. V is TRBV2 and J is TRBJ2-5, with 11 bases lining up with TRBD2. Losses at the gene ends were 6 bases for V and 2 bases for J; bases not matched to a gene: 2. In germline, CDR1 is SNHLY, CDR2 FYNNEI. The CDR3 runs 14 residues. The CDR3 sequence is CASRVAGGQETQYF. CDR3 in DNA: TGTGCCAGCAGGGTAGCGGGGGGGCAAGAGACCCAGTACTTC.